The present entry profiles one T cell receptor beta chain with its context. V gave up 3 bases and J gave up 0 bases, with 10 bases separating them. The germline CDR1 and CDR2 sequences are ENHRY and SYGVKD. This CDR3 spans 15 amino acids. The protocol was immunoSEQ multiplex PCR, while the TCRdb copy is restricted to in-frame clones and leaves out a portion. This sample has some 100,000 clones, with around 93% found just once. The sample comes from a study of blood T cell repertoires in COVID-19. Study in general: The cDNA or gDNA used as material had been derived from T cells, B-cell-depleted T cells, or PBMCs.

Specimen: peripheral blood. The rearrangement joins TRBV10-3 to TRBJ2-3; D may be TRBD2 (6 bases). The TCR was taken from a human donor with active COVID-19. The donor label of this sample is uncertain. The CDR3 sequence: CAISDPGTSTDTQYF. The DNA of the CDR3 is TGTGCCATCAGTGACCCAGGGACTAGCACAGATACGCAGTATTTT.